The 29 T cell receptor beta chains below all came from one sample that was sequenced in a study of Graves' ophthalmopathy and Graves' hyperthyroidism. Amplification targeted the TCR beta CDR3 regions, with RNA transcripts as the source material. First-round RT-PCR with HTBI primers preceded a second-round multiplex PCR. MiXCR was run by TCRdb on the multiplex PCR reads, yielding one entry per CDR3 protein. The sample records a few hundred thousand distinct CDR3 sequences, 35% to 45% being singletons. Input material: peripheral blood or thyroid tissue (not recorded which). The receptors were gathered from an adult man with Graves' hyperthyroidism.

Ten or more counts support this clonotype. The rearrangement uses TRBV12-3 or TRBV12-4 and TRBJ1-4; the match to TRBD1 covers 8 bases. The CDR3 sequence is 15 residues long. J lost 8 bases, V lost 6 bases, and 11 bases had no gene match. CDR3 amino acids: CASSPGQVDEEKLFF. The CDR3 nucleotides read TGTGCCAGCAGCCCGGGACAGGTGGATGAAGAAAAACTGTTTTTT.

This rearrangement joins TRBV9 to TRBJ2-3; the D gene could be TRBD1 or TRBD2 (5 bases each). The germline V gene has CDR1 SGDLS and CDR2 YYNGEE. The CDR3 loop spans 15 amino acids. V gave up 0 bases and J gave up 1 base, with 9 bases separating them. In nucleotides, the CDR3 is TGTGCCAGCAGCGTAGCGGGGACGGGCACAGATACGCAGTATTTT. Translated, it gives CASSVAGTGTDTQYF.

The chain uses TRBV20-1 and TRBJ1-2; D is undetermined. The CDR3 is 13 amino acids. Germline CDR1 DFQATT, CDR2 SNEGSKA (reference sequence). V lost 0 bases, J lost 5 bases, and 10 bases lay in between. For the CDR3, the DNA is TGCAGTGCTAGAGATGGGGTGCAATATGGCTACACCTTC. This translates into CSARDGVQYGYTF.

The chain carries TRBV5-1 and TRBJ2-6, with a weak D call TRBD2 (5 bases). Germline assignment: CDR1 SGHRS and CDR2 YFSETQ. Deletions cut 0 bases from V and 4 bases from J, with 14 bases between. There are 17 residues in the CDR3. The CDR3 DNA reads as TGCGCCAGCAGCTTGGATGGTTCGGGGTCGGGGGCCAACGTCCTGACTTTC. Amino acids: CASSLDGSGSGANVLTF.

This chain's CDR3 is CSLDRGRETQYF. As DNA, the CDR3 is TGCAGCTTGGACAGGGGGCGGGAGACCCAGTACTTC. This chain connects TRBV29-1 to TRBJ2-5, with 11 bases matching TRBD1. Germline V gene data show CDR1 as SQVTM and CDR2 as ANQGSEA. With V trimmed by 8 bases and J by 5 bases, 4 bases remained unmatched. The CDR3 length is 12 residues.

Ten or more counts support this clonotype. The chain has TRBV4-2 and TRBJ2-5, with D possibly matching TRBD1 (5 bases). V was pared by 2 bases and J by 1 base, with 8 bases between. This CDR3 is built from 14 residues. Germline assignment: CDR1 LGHNA and CDR2 YNFKEQ. For the CDR3, the DNA is TGTGCCAGCAGCCAATCGGACACCCAAGAGACCCAGTACTTC. Residues: CASSQSDTQETQYF.

Of note for this clonotype: An end of the junction differs from the germline gene, which may be a read error. The rearrangement links TRBV24-1 to TRBJ2-2, with D perhaps TRBD1 (7 bases). Germline V gives CDR1 KGHDR, CDR2 SFDVKD. There are 16 residues in the CDR3. The CDR3 coding sequence is TGTGCCAGCAGTTTAGGAGGGGGCGGGTACACCGGGGAGCTGTTTTTT. Residues: CASSLGGGGYTGELFF.

The chain uses TRBV20-1 and TRBJ1-2; D ambiguous. Trimming took 3 bases from V and 5 from J, leaving 10 bases between them. From germline, CDR1 is DFQATT and CDR2 SNEGSKA (reference sequence). The length of the CDR3 is 12 residues. The CDR3 region is CSASSGGYGYTF. CDR3 DNA: TGCAGTGCTAGCTCCGGCGGGTATGGCTACACCTTC.

This clonotype has a count of ten or more. The chain uses TRBV19 and TRBJ2-2; 9 nucleotides align to TRBD2. This CDR3 comprises 15 residues. The germline gives CDR1 LNHDA, CDR2 SQIVND (reference sequence). With 4 bases clipped from V and 4 bases from J, the junction kept 4 bases outside the gene matches. CDR3 region: CASSTLAGGTGELFF. CDR3 nucleotides: TGTGCCAGTAGTACACTAGCGGGTGGCACCGGGGAGCTGTTTTTT. Complete variable domain (other parts from reference TRBV19 and TRBJ2-2): DGGITQSPKYLFRKEGQNVTLSCEQNLNHDAMYWYRQDPGQGLRLIYYSQIVNDFQKGDIAEGYSVSREKKESFPLTVTSAQKNPTAFYLCASSTLAGGTGELFFGEGSRLTVL.

The chain is built from TRBV12-3 or TRBV12-4 and TRBJ2-5; D is ambiguous. The CDR3 extends over 14 amino acids. V lost 8 bases and J 2 bases, leaving 15 bases between the germline ends. CDR3 sequence: CASGFLASQETQYF. CDR3 nucleotide sequence: TGTGCCAGCGGCTTTCTGGCCTCTCAAGAGACCCAGTACTTC.

This chain joins TRBV29-1 and TRBJ1-2, with D possibly TRBD1 on 5 matching bases. The germline gives CDR1 SQVTM, CDR2 ANQGSEA. This CDR3 is 12 amino acids long. Deletions cut 8 bases from V and 4 bases from J, with 14 bases between. The chain's CDR3 is CSTLGQGYGYTF. DNA of the CDR3: TGCAGCACCTTAGGGCAGGGCTATGGCTACACCTTC.

This clonotype was counted only a few times. This rearrangement joins TRBV6-5 to TRBJ1-1; D call uncertain. This CDR3 has 11 residues. V dropped 7 bases and J dropped 8 bases, with 11 bases sitting between them. Germline CDR1 MNHEY, CDR2 SVGAGI. The chain's CDR3 is CASNTDGEAFF. CDR3 coding DNA: TGTGCCAGCAACACAGACGGGGAAGCTTTCTTT.

The sample holds many counts of this clonotype. V usage is TRBV29-1 and J usage is TRBJ1-1; 10 nucleotides match TRBD1. The germline gives CDR1 SQVTM, CDR2 ANQGSEA. Trimming cost V 6 bases and J 8 bases; bases outside gene matches: 6. The CDR3 is 12 amino acids. In DNA form, the CDR3 reads TGCAGCGTAGGGACAGGGGTCTACGAAGCTTTCTTT. This gives the protein CSVGTGVYEAFF.

V usage is TRBV29-1 and J usage is TRBJ1-4, with 7 positions matching TRBD1. Germline V lookup: CDR1 SQVTM, CDR2 ANQGSEA. The CDR3 runs to 14 residues. V was clipped by 8 bases and J by 2 bases; unmatched bases: 8. CDR3 protein: CSPYRDSTNEKLFF. In DNA form, the CDR3 reads TGCAGCCCATACCGGGACAGTACTAATGAAAAACTGTTTTTT.

This clonotype was recorded at least ten times. This chain connects TRBV7-3 to TRBJ2-6; the D gene is possibly TRBD1 (6 bases). V was shortened by 2 bases and J by 0 bases, with 17 bases between the two germline ends. The CDR3 is 19 residues long. Germline CDR1 SGHTA, CDR2 FQGTGA. The CDR3 is CASSLFVRDIHSGANVLTF. CDR3 nucleotides: TGTGCCAGCAGCTTATTCGTCCGGGACATCCACTCTGGGGCCAACGTCCTGACTTTC.

Note on this clonotype: This CDR3 is missing its conserved last phenylalanine or tryptophan, likely due to a read error. This chain connects TRBV2 to TRBJ2-5, with TRBD2 as a possible D gene (5 bases). Deletions cut 6 bases from V and 4 bases from J, with 15 bases between. The CDR3 runs 14 residues. Germline CDR1 is SNHLY and CDR2 is FYNNEI. CDR3 sequence: CASSPPLGLETQYL. CDR3 nucleotides: TGTGCCAGCAGCCCACCATTAGGACTAGAGACCCAGTACCTC.

This clonotype appeared many times. The rearrangement links TRBV7-8 to TRBJ2-5; 11 positions match TRBD2. The CDR3 is 15 amino acids. Germline CDR1 reads SGHVS; CDR2 reads FQNEAQ. V shed 0 bases, J shed 3 bases, and the junction held 0 bases outside the gene matches. CDR3 in amino acids: CASSLAGLAEETQYF. CDR3 in DNA: TGTGCCAGCAGCTTAGCGGGACTAGCGGAAGAGACCCAGTACTTC.

The V call is TRBV29-1, the J call TRBJ2-3; a weak D match, TRBD2 (5 bases). V was trimmed by 1 base and J by 4 bases, leaving 12 bases between them. Germline loops: CDR1 SQVTM, CDR2 ANQGSEA. This CDR3 comprises 14 residues. CDR3 region: CSVEGGRGSDTQYF. The DNA of the CDR3 is TGCAGCGTTGAAGGAGGGCGAGGTTCAGATACGCAGTATTTT.

This clonotype was seen just once. The chain employs TRBV29-1 and TRBJ2-5; D unresolved. The tail of the sequence fits TRBJ2-1 better, so the J call may be wrong. Per germline, CDR1 SQVTM and CDR2 ANQGSEA. The CDR3 is 13 amino acids. CDR3 DNA sequence: TGCAGCGTCGCTCCGACTGGGTACAATGAGCAGTTCTTC. Protein product: CSVAPTGYNEQFF.

The V call is TRBV4-1, the J call TRBJ2-2; no firm D call. Germline CDR1 is MGHRA and CDR2 is YSYEKL. CDR3 size: 17 residues. The germline V and J ends were trimmed by 3 bases and 1 base, with 15 bases remaining between them. The CDR3 sequence: CASSHTLIAGNTGELFF. In DNA form, the CDR3 reads TGCGCCAGCAGCCATACTTTAATAGCTGGGAACACCGGGGAGCTGTTTTTT.

The genes are TRBV2 and TRBJ1-2; 7 nucleotides line up with TRBD1. This CDR3 has 12 residues. Germline CDR1 is SNHLY and CDR2 is FYNNEI. V was pared by 8 bases and J by 12 bases, with 12 bases of the junction left unmatched. The CDR3 loop reads CASANRGSGNTF. The CDR3 DNA is TGTGCCAGCGCTAACAGGGGCTCTGGAAACACCTTC.

The chain carries TRBV6-6 and TRBJ1-1; perhaps TRBD1 as D (6 bases). Germline values: CDR1 MNHNY, CDR2 SVGAGI (reference sequence). There are 16 residues in the CDR3. Trimming cost V 3 bases and J 0 bases, with 14 bases left between them. This CDR3 is CASSYPVGQLNTEAFF. In nucleotides, the CDR3 is TGTGCCAGCAGTTATCCAGTGGGACAATTGAACACTGAAGCTTTCTTT.

On this clonotype itself: A junction end diverges from the germline sequence, so it may reflect a read error. CDR3 nucleotides: TGTGCCAGCGGCTTAGCGGACCACAGGCGTAATTCACCCCCCCACTTT. This gives the protein CASGLADHRRNSPPHF. The chain couples TRBV7-2 to TRBJ1-6; a weak D match, TRBD1 (5 bases). From germline, CDR1 is SGHTA and CDR2 FQGNSA. The CDR3 covers 16 residues.

This clonotype was observed a handful of times. V and J are TRBV20-1 and TRBJ1-1, with no clear D. Germline lookup yields CDR1 DFQATT and CDR2 SNEGSKA (reference sequence). CDR3 length equals 12 residues. The V gene lost 0 bases and the J gene lost 1 base, with 3 bases spanning the gap. This CDR3 is CSARDRNTEAFF. The CDR3 region has the DNA TGCAGTGCTAGAGACAGGAACACTGAAGCTTTCTTT.

This clonotype was observed many times. This chain uses TRBV6-1 with TRBJ1-1; the D is unclear. Germline loops: CDR1 MNHNS, CDR2 SASEGT. Trimming took 6 bases from V and 4 from J, leaving 9 bases between them. This CDR3 contains 12 residues. The CDR3 region has the DNA TGTGCCAGCAGCCGCCGAGGCACTGAAGCTTTCTTT. It yields the protein CASSRRGTEAFF.

The CDR3 DNA reads TGTGCCAGCAGCAAACTAGCGGGGCGGTGGGAGACCCAGTACTTC. It is translated as CASSKLAGRWETQYF. This sequence joins TRBV7-9 and TRBJ2-5; 10 bases are a match to TRBD2. The V gene end was trimmed by 5 bases and the J gene end by 5 bases; junction bases not matched to a gene: 8. The germline V gene has CDR1 SEHNR and CDR2 FQNEAQ (reference sequence). The CDR3 is made up of 15 amino acids.

This chain links TRBV2 with TRBJ2-2; D is perhaps TRBD1 or TRBD2 (5 bases each). Germline V gene lookup returns CDR1 SNHLY and CDR2 FYNNEI. V was shortened by 2 bases and J by 13 bases, with 14 bases between the two germline ends. The CDR3 contains 13 residues. In DNA form, the CDR3 reads TGTGCCAGCAGTGAATGGGAGACAGACGTGCTGTTTTTT. Translating gives CASSEWETDVLFF.

V is TRBV29-1 and J is TRBJ1-2; 9 nucleotides align to TRBD1. V trimming: 7 bases; J trimming: 3 bases; junction bases outside the gene matches: 6. The CDR3 runs 13 residues. Germline V lookup: CDR1 SQVTM, CDR2 ANQGSEA. The CDR3 here is CSEYRDRDYGYTF. CDR3 bases: TGCAGCGAGTACCGGGACAGGGACTATGGCTACACCTTC.

This clonotype was counted many times. This sequence joins TRBV5-6 and TRBJ2-7; no clear D. V was clipped by 1 base and J by 0 bases, with 14 bases between them. The length of the CDR3 is 16 residues. The germline V gene encodes CDR1 SGHDT and CDR2 YYEEEE. The CDR3 bases are TGTGCCAGCAGCTTGATGTCGGCAGTGGGCTCCTACGAGCAGTACTTC. It encodes CASSLMSAVGSYEQYF.